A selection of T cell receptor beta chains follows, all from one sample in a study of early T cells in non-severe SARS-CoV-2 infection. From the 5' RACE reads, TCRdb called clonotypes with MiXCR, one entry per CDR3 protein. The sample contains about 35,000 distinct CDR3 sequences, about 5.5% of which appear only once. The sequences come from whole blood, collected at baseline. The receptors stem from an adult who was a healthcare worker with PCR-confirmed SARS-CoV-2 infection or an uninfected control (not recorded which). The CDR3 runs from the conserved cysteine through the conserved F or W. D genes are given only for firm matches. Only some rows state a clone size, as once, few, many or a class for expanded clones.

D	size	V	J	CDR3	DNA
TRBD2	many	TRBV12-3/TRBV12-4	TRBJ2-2	CASSRYGSTSGRMGGELFF	TGTGCCAGCAGTCGTTACGGTTCGACTAGCGGGAGAATGGGCGGGGAGCTGTTTTTT
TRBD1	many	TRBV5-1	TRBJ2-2	CASSLGQGNTGELFF	TGCGCCAGCAGCTTGGGACAGGGTAACACCGGGGAGCTGTTTTTT
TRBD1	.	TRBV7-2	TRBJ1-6	CASSQEPGGLSPLHF	TGTGCCAGCAGCCAAGAGCCAGGGGGTTTATCACCCCTCCACTTT
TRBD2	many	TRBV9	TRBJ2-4	CASSASGGNQDIQYF	TGTGCCAGCAGCGCCTCGGGGGGGAATCAAGACATTCAGTACTTC
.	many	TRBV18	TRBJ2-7	CASSPGPGGLAYEQYF	TGTGCCAGCTCACCGGGCCCAGGGGGGCTTGCCTACGAGCAGTACTTC
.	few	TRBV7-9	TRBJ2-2	CASSLWPTGNTGELFF	TGTGCCAGCAGCTTATGGCCGACGGGGAACACCGGGGAGCTGTTTTTT
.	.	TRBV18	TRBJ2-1	CASSPARNEQFF	TGTGCCAGCTCACCCGCTCGGAATGAGCAGTTCTTC
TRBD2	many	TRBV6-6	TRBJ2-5	CASSYQSGGARETQYF	TGTGCCAGCAGTTACCAAAGCGGGGGGGCCCGTGAGACCCAGTACTTC
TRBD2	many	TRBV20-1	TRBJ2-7	CSARGGSGYEQYF	TGCAGTGCTAGGGGGGGGTCGGGCTACGAGCAGTACTTC
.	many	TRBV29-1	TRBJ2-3	CSVAPLRQTDTQYF	TGCAGCGTTGCTCCATTGAGACAAACAGATACGCAGTATTTT
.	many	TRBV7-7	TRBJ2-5	CASSLRYPQETQYF	TGTGCTAGCAGCTTACGATACCCCCAAGAGACCCAGTACTTC
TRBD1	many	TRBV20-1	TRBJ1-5	CSARQGGDNQPQHF	TGCAGTGCTAGGCAGGGGGGCGATAATCAGCCCCAGCATTTT
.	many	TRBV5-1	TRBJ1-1	CASSYQGVNTEAFF	TGCGCCAGCAGTTACCAAGGGGTGAACACTGAAGCTTTCTTT
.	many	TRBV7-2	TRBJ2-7	CASSSRLVSREQYF	TGTGCCAGCAGCTCCCGTCTAGTATCGCGCGAGCAGTACTTC
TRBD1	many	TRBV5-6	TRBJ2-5	CASSSMDRVQTQYF	TGTGCCAGCAGCTCCATGGACAGGGTACAGACCCAGTACTTC